Listed below are T cell receptor beta chains from one sample, sequenced in a study of blood T cells in healthy people across ages. TCRdb reanalysed the 5' RACE reads using MiXCR and keeps one entry per CDR3 protein. The table lists approximately 880,000 distinct CDR3 sequences, roughly 43% of them singletons, with roughly 13% in the top ten. The sample was blood. The receptors were gathered from a man younger than 40 in good health. CDR3s include the opening cysteine and the closing phenylalanine or tryptophan. Fields, in order: clone size, J gene, D gene, V gene, CDR3 protein, CDR3 DNA. The D gene is left open where the match is weak. Clone size is given for some rows only: seen once, a few or many times, or a class if the clone is expanded.

NA	TRBJ2-3	NA	TRBV5-5	CASSLVGGPPSTDTQYF	TGTGCCAGCAGCTTGGTGGGGGGCCCCCCCAGCACAGATACGCAGTATTTT
NA	TRBJ2-7	NA	TRBV4-2	CASSQEASFYEQYF	TGTGCCAGCAGCCAAGAAGCTAGCTTCTACGAGCAGTACTTC
once	TRBJ1-6	NA	TRBV9	CASSVGIGVYNSPLHF	TGTGCCAGCAGCGTAGGGATAGGAGTTTATAATTCACCCCTCCACTTT
few	TRBJ2-1	NA	TRBV10-3	CAISEGRDEQFF	TGTGCCATCAGTGAGGGCAGGGACGAGCAGTTCTTC
NA	TRBJ2-7	NA	TRBV20-1	CSARAVEGAGWPRYEQYF	TGCAGTGCTAGAGCAGTGGAAGGGGCGGGATGGCCGCGATACGAGCAGTACTTC
many	TRBJ2-1	NA	TRBV2	CASKGDPRVNEQFF	TGTGCCAGCAAAGGCGATCCCAGGGTTAATGAGCAGTTCTTC
few	TRBJ2-3	TRBD2	TRBV4-3	CASSQGPGRRTDTQYF	TGCGCCAGCAGCCAAGGTCCCGGGAGGCGCACAGATACGCAGTATTTT
few	TRBJ1-2	NA	TRBV4-1	CASSVVGAEYGYTF	TGCGCCAGCAGCGTCGTGGGGGCCGAATATGGCTACACCTTC
few	TRBJ2-7	NA	TRBV29-1	CSVLRDVAYEQYF	TGCAGCGTTCTCCGGGACGTTGCCTACGAGCAGTACTTC
few	TRBJ1-1	NA	TRBV7-9	CASSYVLNTEAFF	TGTGCCAGCAGCTATGTCTTGAACACTGAAGCTTTCTTT
NA	TRBJ2-3	TRBD2	TRBV20-1	CSARGGTADTQYF	TGCAGTGCTCGGGGGGGCACGGCAGATACGCAGTATTTT
NA	TRBJ2-1	NA	TRBV28	CASSPTGYRQFF	TGTGCCAGCAGTCCCACAGGGTATCGGCAGTTCTTC
NA	TRBJ2-5	NA	TRBV6-1	CASLLGLRETQYF	TGTGCCAGCCTATTAGGGTTGCGGGAGACCCAGTACTTC
NA	TRBJ2-5	NA	TRBV5-1	CASSLGPLQTQYF	TGCGCCAGCAGCTTGGGCCCTTTACAGACCCAGTACTTC
few	TRBJ1-2	NA	TRBV12-3/TRBV12-4	CASSPHLTNYGYTF	TGTGCCAGCAGCCCACACCTCACTAACTATGGCTACACCTTC
many	TRBJ2-3	NA	TRBV12-3/TRBV12-4	CASSLGESTDTQYF	TGTGCCAGCAGCCTTGGCGAGTCCACAGATACGCAGTATTTT
NA	TRBJ1-4	NA	TRBV18	CASSPSRGNEKLFF	TGTGCCAGCTCACCATCCAGGGGAAATGAAAAACTGTTTTTT
NA	TRBJ2-3	TRBD2	TRBV7-2	CASSFLSGGRSDTQYF	TGTGCCAGCAGCTTTCTTAGCGGGGGGAGGTCAGATACGCAGTATTTT
NA	TRBJ2-7	NA	TRBV9	CASSVDIKRGKGRASYEQYF	TGTGCCAGCAGCGTAGACATCAAACGGGGGAAGGGAAGGGCTTCCTACGAGCAGTACTTC
many	TRBJ2-6	NA	TRBV30	CAWDSAGANVLTF	TGTGCCTGGGACAGTGCTGGGGCCAACGTCCTGACTTTC
NA	TRBJ1-6	NA	TRBV5-1	CASSLGGYSPLHF	TGCGCCAGCAGCTTGGGCGGATATTCACCCCTCCACTTT
once	TRBJ1-3	NA	TRBV27	CASSLAGFGNTIYF	TGTGCCAGCAGTTTAGCCGGGTTTGGAAACACCATATATTTT
NA	TRBJ2-3	TRBD1	TRBV28	CATTGTAVSDTQYF	TGTGCCACCACCGGGACAGCCGTTTCGGATACGCAGTATTTT
NA	TRBJ1-2	NA	TRBV10-3	CAISVEGSAYGYTF	TGTGCCATCAGTGTTGAGGGGTCGGCCTATGGCTACACCTTC
NA	TRBJ1-1	TRBD1	TRBV20-1	CSAKGQGSMNTEAFF	TGCAGTGCTAAGGGACAGGGGTCCATGAACACTGAAGCTTTCTTT
few	TRBJ2-3	NA	TRBV7-2	CASREGRSTDTQYF	TGTGCCAGCCGAGAGGGGAGGAGCACAGATACGCAGTATTTT
NA	TRBJ1-5	NA	TRBV6-4	CASSGGANQPQHF	TGTGCCAGCAGTGGCGGGGCTAATCAGCCCCAGCATTTT
NA	TRBJ1-2	NA	TRBV28	CASSDPEAYGNGYTF	TGTGCCAGCAGTGACCCAGAGGCATATGGGAATGGCTACACCTTC
few	TRBJ2-3	NA	TRBV5-1	CASSFSPRPTDTQYF	TGCGCCAGCAGCTTCTCCCCACGACCCACAGATACGCAGTATTTT
NA	TRBJ2-1	TRBD2	TRBV6-1	CASRDTSGAARSYNEQFF	TGTGCCAGCAGGGATACTAGCGGGGCTGCCCGCTCCTACAATGAGCAGTTCTTC
NA	TRBJ1-5	TRBD1	TRBV6-5	CASSSQPGQGSQPQHF	TGTGCCAGCAGTTCGCAACCGGGACAGGGATCACAGCCCCAGCATTTT
NA	TRBJ1-5	NA	TRBV6-1	CASSVSLGGSNQPQHF	TGTGCCAGCAGTGTCAGCCTGGGGGGGAGCAATCAGCCCCAGCATTTT
NA	TRBJ2-5	NA	TRBV12-3/TRBV12-4	CASSLASREETQYF	TGTGCCAGCAGTTTAGCGTCCAGGGAAGAGACCCAGTACTTC
few	TRBJ2-5	NA	TRBV5-1	CASRSGIQETQYF	TGCGCCAGCAGGTCCGGGATTCAAGAGACCCAGTACTTC
many	TRBJ1-5	NA	TRBV7-2	CASSSGRFNQPQHF	TGTGCCAGCAGCTCAGGACGGTTTAATCAGCCCCAGCATTTT
NA	TRBJ1-2	NA	TRBV6-4	CASSVPHREGAYGYTF	TGTGCCAGCAGTGTCCCCCACAGGGAAGGGGCGTATGGCTACACCTTC
NA	TRBJ1-1	TRBD1	TRBV27	CASSFSVQGSSEAFF	TGTGCCAGCAGTTTCTCCGTACAGGGGTCCAGTGAAGCTTTCTTT
few	TRBJ2-3	TRBD1	TRBV7-2	CASSRGQGVTDTQYF	TGTGCCAGCAGCCGGGGACAGGGGGTGACAGATACGCAGTATTTT
NA	TRBJ1-1	NA	TRBV7-2	CASSLGLRGEAFF	TGTGCCAGCAGCTTAGGTTTAAGGGGCGAAGCTTTCTTT
NA	TRBJ2-6	NA	TRBV20-1	CSARDTSGANVLTF	TGCAGTGCTAGAGATACCTCTGGGGCCAACGTCCTGACTTTC
few	TRBJ2-3	TRBD2	TRBV12-3/TRBV12-4	CASTVFRTSGARAKGTQYF	TGTGCCAGCACGGTTTTTCGGACTAGCGGGGCAAGGGCGAAGGGGACGCAGTATTTT
NA	TRBJ2-7	NA	TRBV12-3/TRBV12-4	CASTFPGSSYEQYF	TGTGCCAGCACCTTCCCCGGCAGCTCCTACGAGCAGTACTTC
few	TRBJ2-7	TRBD2	TRBV20-1	CSGAGLAGYEQYF	TGCAGTGGGGCGGGACTAGCGGGCTACGAGCAGTACTTC
NA	TRBJ2-5	NA	TRBV12-3/TRBV12-4	CASSFWTEQETQYF	TGTGCCAGCAGTTTCTGGACAGAGCAAGAGACCCAGTACTTC
NA	TRBJ2-1	NA	TRBV13	CASSFGKSRMAEQFF	TGTGCCAGCAGCTTTGGGAAGTCCAGGATGGCTGAGCAGTTCTTC
NA	TRBJ2-7	TRBD2	TRBV20-1	CSAPLADSSYEQYF	TGCAGTGCTCCACTAGCGGACAGCTCCTACGAGCAGTACTTC
few	TRBJ2-5	TRBD1	TRBV19	CASSTGTVEETQYF	TGTGCCAGTAGTACCGGGACAGTCGAAGAGACCCAGTACTTC
NA	TRBJ2-3	TRBD2	TRBV20-1	CSARQELAGGPDTQYF	TGCAGTGCTAGACAAGAACTAGCGGGGGGGCCAGATACGCAGTATTTT
NA	TRBJ2-7	NA	TRBV6-5	CASSSTGTQTYEQYF	TGTGCCAGCAGTTCCACCGGGACACAGACCTACGAGCAGTACTTC
few	TRBJ2-1	TRBD1	TRBV18	CASSPGQDNEQFF	TGTGCCAGCTCCCCCGGACAGGACAATGAGCAGTTCTTC
few	TRBJ2-1	NA	TRBV4-2	CASSQDDRTAYNEQFF	TGTGCCAGCAGCCAAGATGACCGGACGGCTTACAATGAGCAGTTCTTC
NA	TRBJ1-5	NA	TRBV9	CASSVAGGVNQPQHF	TGTGCCAGCAGCGTAGCGGGGGGCGTCAATCAGCCCCAGCATTTT
many	TRBJ2-2	NA	TRBV4-3	CASSQDRTGELFF	TGCGCCAGCAGCCAAGACAGGACCGGGGAGCTGTTTTTT
few	TRBJ2-6	NA	TRBV28	CASSSRRYSGANVLTF	TGTGCCAGCAGTTCAAGACGGTACAGTGGGGCCAACGTCCTGACTTTC
few	TRBJ2-5	NA	TRBV5-4	CASSLEPGPQETQYF	TGTGCCAGCAGCTTGGAGCCGGGACCTCAAGAGACCCAGTACTTC
many	TRBJ2-7	NA	TRBV4-1	CASSPDTYEQYF	TGCGCCAGCAGCCCAGACACCTACGAGCAGTACTTC
few	TRBJ2-7	TRBD1	TRBV29-1	CSVEDQDRLSYEQYF	TGCAGCGTTGAAGATCAGGACAGGCTTTCCTACGAGCAGTACTTC